The 7 T cell receptor beta chains below come from one sample, sequenced in a study of T cell changes during pregnancy in multiple sclerosis. Libraries were prepared by immunoSEQ multiplex PCR; TCRdb keeps only in-frame clonotypes and omits some of them. This table holds about 68,000 clones, roughly nine tenths found once. This specimen was peripheral blood, taken in the second trimester of pregnancy. These receptors were obtained from a female donor with multiple sclerosis, enrolled in a pregnancy study.

This chain joins TRBV9 and TRBJ1-6; D perhaps matches TRBD1 (6 bases). From germline, CDR1 is SGDLS and CDR2 YYNGEE. This CDR3 is built from 15 residues. The V and J ends lost 5 bases and 9 bases respectively, with 18 bases between them. The CDR3 here is CASSDKDRAVSPLHF. For the CDR3, the DNA is TGTGCCAGCAGTGATAAGGACAGAGCGGTTTCACCCCTCCACTTT.

This chain connects TRBV6-4 to TRBJ2-2, with 8 bases identical to TRBD2. The CDR3 has 15 amino acids. With 0 bases clipped from V and 9 bases from J, the junction kept 6 bases outside the gene matches. The germline gives CDR1 MRHNA, CDR2 SNTAGT. The CDR3 DNA is TGTGCCAGCAGTGACTCGAGTGCGGGGGGAAGGGAGCTGTTTTTT. Amino acid sequence: CASSDSSAGGRELFF.

This rearrangement joins TRBV7-9 to TRBJ2-7; 8 bases are shared with TRBD2. The germline V gene encodes CDR1 SEHNR and CDR2 FQNEAQ (reference sequence). The CDR3 sequence is 15 residues long. V was clipped by 0 bases and J by 7 bases; unmatched bases: 8. This CDR3 is CASSLAPGLEGEQYF. In nucleotides, the CDR3 is TGTGCCAGCAGCTTAGCACCGGGACTAGAAGGGGAGCAGTACTTC.

The rearrangement links TRBV9 to TRBJ2-5; possible D gene TRBD2, 5 bases. V lost 4 bases and J 5 bases, leaving 18 bases between the germline ends. This CDR3 has 15 residues. Germline V CDR1 and CDR2: SGDLS, YYNGEE. The CDR3 loop is CASSPSGGRGETQYF. DNA for the CDR3: TGTGCCAGCAGCCCGTCCGGTGGACGCGGGGAGACCCAGTACTTC.

The chain is built from TRBV2 and TRBJ1-3, with 7 nucleotides matching TRBD1. This CDR3 has 12 amino acids. The junction had 7 bases not matched to a gene; V was cut back by 9 bases and J by 8 bases. Germline loops: CDR1 SNHLY, CDR2 FYNNEI. The CDR3 protein is CARTKGADTIYF. CDR3 in DNA: TGTGCCAGAACGAAGGGGGCGGACACCATATATTTT.

This clone has only a few counts. This chain links TRBV6-5 with TRBJ1-1; D unresolved. Germline V lookup: CDR1 MNHEY, CDR2 SVGAGI. V lost 8 bases and J lost 0, with 7 bases in between. CDR3 length: 12 residues. The CDR3: CASFQLNTEAFF. CDR3 nucleotides: TGTGCCAGCTTCCAGTTGAACACTGAAGCTTTCTTT.

This chain connects TRBV5-6 to TRBJ2-2, with 7 bases that match TRBD1. Unmatched junction bases numbered 9, after V lost 2 bases and J lost 8 bases. The CDR3 covers 15 residues. Germline CDR1 reads SGHDT; CDR2 reads YYEEEE. This chain's CDR3 is CASSLSDRELGELFF. CDR3 DNA: TGTGCCAGCAGCTTAAGTGACAGGGAGTTAGGGGAGCTGTTTTTT.